The 9 T cell receptor beta chains below come from one sample, sequenced in a study of cytomegalovirus exposure and HLA in healthy donors (dated by TCRdb to the late 2010s). Libraries were prepared through the immunoSEQ multiplex PCR assay. The clones in this table, taken by TCRdb from immuneACCESS, are in-frame only. Not every clone is retained; where verified, under half of the shortfall comes from an unresolved V gene, and the cause of the rest is unknown. This sample is represented by approximately 150,000 clones; 80% to 90% of them were singletons. The ten largest clones represent less than 5.5% of the sample. The specimen was PBMCs. The receptors were sampled from a man aged 18 to 29 in good health and CMV-seropositive.

This clone was seen more than once but under ten times. The rearrangement uses TRBV19 and TRBJ2-7; D uncertain. CDR3 length: 13 amino acids. V gave up 3 bases and J gave up 5 bases, with 11 bases separating them. The germline V gene has CDR1 LNHDA and CDR2 SQIVND (reference sequence). The CDR3 sequence is CASSIGGMDEQYF. CDR3 in DNA: TGTGCCAGTAGTATTGGCGGAATGGACGAGCAGTACTTC.

The chain joins TRBV6-1 to TRBJ2-2, with TRBD1 identical over 7 bases. The length of the CDR3 is 14 residues. J was trimmed by 4 bases and V by 6 bases; bases with no gene match: 5. Germline V lookup: CDR1 MNHNS, CDR2 SASEGT. The chain's CDR3 is CASRGDRSTGELFF. The CDR3 coding sequence is TGTGCCAGCAGGGGGGACAGATCCACCGGGGAGCTGTTTTTT.

The chain links TRBV7-6 to TRBJ2-5; D is ambiguous. Germline-derived CDR1 and CDR2 are SGHVS and FNYEAQ. The CDR3 consists of 11 residues. V gave up 8 bases and J gave up 5 bases, with 9 bases separating them. This chain's CDR3 is CASAEAETQYF. Written as DNA, the CDR3 is TGTGCCAGCGCCGAAGCGGAGACCCAGTACTTC.

The chain combines TRBV14 with TRBJ1-5; possible D gene TRBD1, 5 bases. The CDR3 is 13 residues long. V was clipped by 1 base and J by 11 bases, with 12 bases between them. CDR1 and CDR2 from the germline V gene are SGHDN and FVKESK. The CDR3 DNA reads TGTGCCAGCAGCCAAGGAGCGACAGAGACCCAGCATTTT. This translates into CASSQGATETQHF. Full variable domain (rest looked up from reference TRBV14 and TRBJ1-5): EAGVTQFPSHSVIEKGQTVTLRCDPISGHDNLYWYRRVMGKEIKFLLHFVKESKQDESGMPNNRFLAERTGGTYSTLKVQPAELEDSGVYFCASSQGATETQHFGDGTRLSIL.

The CDR3 here is CASSLGLAGGEQFF. For the CDR3, the DNA is TGTGCCAGCAGCTTAGGACTAGCGGGAGGGGAGCAGTTCTTC. The chain is built from TRBV7-9 and TRBJ2-1, with TRBD2 matching over 14 bases. V lost 1 base and J lost 10; bases outside the gene matches: 0. The V gene's germline CDR1 is SEHNR and CDR2 FQNEAQ (reference sequence). This CDR3 has 14 amino acids. The whole variable domain, filled in from reference TRBV7-9 and TRBJ2-1, reads DTGVSQNPRHKITKRGQNVTFRCDPISEHNRLYWYRQTLGQGPEFLTYFQNEAQLEKSRLLSDRFSAERPKGSFSTLEIQRTEQGDSAMYLCASSLGLAGGEQFFGPGTRLTVL.

CDR3: CASSQVRQTTYGYTF. In DNA, the CDR3 is TGCGCCAGCAGCCAAGTTAGACAGACCACCTATGGCTACACCTTC. This chain joins TRBV4-1 and TRBJ1-2, with D possibly being TRBD1 (5 bases). CDR1 is MGHRA and CDR2 is YSYEKL in the germline V gene. V lost 1 base and J 4 bases, leaving 13 bases between the germline ends. The CDR3 totals 15 residues.

The chain couples TRBV13 to TRBJ2-3, with 7 bases that match TRBD2. V shed 0 bases, J shed 1 base, and the junction held 10 bases outside the gene matches. In germline, CDR1 is PRHDT, CDR2 FYEKMQ (reference sequence). There are 18 residues in the CDR3. The CDR3 is CASSLGPSGSGGTDTQYF. The CDR3 nucleotides read TGTGCCAGCAGCTTAGGTCCCTCGGGGAGCGGGGGCACAGATACGCAGTATTTT.

The rearrangement links TRBV6-5 to TRBJ1-5; D gene uncertain. This CDR3 comprises 14 residues. V lost 6 bases and J lost 5, with 14 bases in between. Germline V gene data show CDR1 as MNHEY and CDR2 as SVGAGI. The CDR3 bases are TGTGCCAGCAGACGCGGCCGTTCCTATCAGCCCCAGCATTTT. This codes for CASRRGRSYQPQHF.

This clone was counted between two and nine times. Other DNA sequences from this sample encode an identical CDR3 as well. V is TRBV5-1 and J is TRBJ1-2, with no clear D. CDR3 size: 12 residues. Germline values: CDR1 SGHRS, CDR2 YFSETQ. V was shortened by 2 bases and J by 6 bases, with 8 bases between the two germline ends. The CDR3 spells CASSLSGDGYTF. CDR3 in DNA: TGCGCCAGCAGCTTATCAGGTGATGGCTACACCTTC.